These 21 T cell receptor beta chains were sequenced from one sample in a study of CD8 T cells in Susac syndrome. Reverse transcription of 0.5 to 1 ug RNA was carried out with random hexamers. From the immunoSEQ multiplex PCR reads, TCRdb called clonotypes with MiXCR, one entry per CDR3 protein. The sample lists about 130,000 distinct CDR3 sequences, 90% to 95% occurring once. The sample was CD8+ T cells from PBMCs. All receptors derive from a human donor with Susac syndrome.

The rearrangement uses TRBV6-4 and TRBJ2-1; 14 bases match TRBD2. The germline V gene encodes CDR1 MRHNA and CDR2 SNTAGT. This CDR3 is built from 15 residues. Trimming took 2 bases from V and 7 from J; bases not matched to a gene: 1. Here the CDR3 reads CASSDRTSGGNEQFF. DNA of the CDR3: TGTGCCAGCAGTGACAGGACTAGCGGGGGGAATGAGCAGTTCTTC.

DNA for the CDR3: TGTGCCAGCAGCTTGGGACGTCGGTTGTCCTACGAGCAGTACTTC. Its translation: CASSLGRRLSYEQYF. The chain employs TRBV5-6 and TRBJ2-7; the D is unclear. The CDR3 runs 15 residues. Germline CDR1 SGHDT, CDR2 YYEEEE. Between the trimmed V and J ends, which lost 0 bases and 1 base, there was a span of 11 bases.

This rearrangement joins TRBV6-1 to TRBJ1-1, with D tentatively TRBD1 (5 bases). The CDR3 totals 14 residues. Per the germline V gene, CDR1 is MNHNS and CDR2 is SASEGT. V dropped 6 bases and J dropped 0 bases, with 11 bases sitting between them. CDR3 sequence reads: CASSLGVLNTEAFF. In nucleotides, the CDR3 is TGTGCCAGCAGCCTAGGGGTTTTGAACACTGAAGCTTTCTTT.

The rearrangement uses TRBV30 and TRBJ2-7; D may match TRBD1 or TRBD2 (5 bases each). This CDR3 spans 12 amino acids. V was trimmed by 2 bases and J by 3 bases, leaving 8 bases between them. CDR1 GTSNPN and CDR2 SVGIG come from the germline V gene (reference sequence). As DNA, the CDR3 is TGTGCCTGGAGTAGGGACGTCTACGAGCAGTACTTC. Translating gives CAWSRDVYEQYF.

The chain combines TRBV6-2 or TRBV6-3 with TRBJ1-1; tentatively, D is TRBD1 (6 bases). Trimming stripped 2 bases from V and 5 bases from J, with 12 bases between. CDR3 length: 14 residues. The germline V gene has CDR1 MNHEY and CDR2 SVGEGT. The CDR3 sequence is CASSYPEGGTEAFF. The CDR3 coding sequence is TGTGCCAGCAGTTACCCGGAGGGGGGGACTGAAGCTTTCTTT.

The rearrangement uses TRBV7-2 and TRBJ2-6, with D unresolved. The CDR3 contains 15 residues. CDR1 and CDR2 (germline): SGHTA, FQGNSA. Between the trimmed V and J ends, which lost 3 bases and 0 bases, there was a span of 6 bases. The CDR3: CASSLENSGANVLTF. The CDR3 coding sequence is TGTGCCAGCAGCTTGGAAAACTCTGGGGCCAACGTCCTGACTTTC. The full variable domain, its missing parts supplied by reference TRBV7-2 and TRBJ2-6, is GAGVSQSPSNKVTEKGKDVELRCDPISGHTALYWYRQSLGQGLEFLIYFQGNSAPDKSGLPSDRFSAERTGGSVSTLTIQRTQQEDSAVYLCASSLENSGANVLTFGAGSRLTVL.

The chain links TRBV20-1 to TRBJ2-3, with TRBD2 matching over 7 bases. This CDR3 region has 17 residues. Per the germline V gene, CDR1 is DFQATT and CDR2 is SNEGSKA (reference sequence). The V segment lost 7 bases and the J segment 2 bases; nucleotides outside the gene matches: 18. The DNA for the CDR3 is TGCAGTGGGGGAAGCGGGACCCAACACTATGCCACAGATACGCAGTATTTT. It codes for CSGGSGTQHYATDTQYF.

J is TRBJ2-7 and V is TRBV29-1; 13 bases align to TRBD2. The J segment lost 4 bases and the V segment lost 3 bases, leaving 6 bases of the junction unmatched. The germline V gene has CDR1 SQVTM and CDR2 ANQGSEA. The CDR3 length is 15 residues. As DNA, the CDR3 is TGCAGCGTTGAGGGACTAGCGGGACGCTCGTACGAGCAGTACTTC. It codes for CSVEGLAGRSYEQYF.

V and J are TRBV2 and TRBJ1-1; a weak D match, TRBD1 (5 bases). The CDR3 sequence is 19 residues long. V was pared by 4 bases and J by 2 bases, with 26 bases between. Germline V gene lookup returns CDR1 SNHLY and CDR2 FYNNEI. For the CDR3, the DNA is TGTGCCAGCAGTGTGCCTTATATGGTGGCAGATAGGGGCAACACTGAAGCTTTCTTT. It translates to CASSVPYMVADRGNTEAFF.

The table lists this clonotype with a count of one. The CDR3 loop is CASSLVAGTSYEQYF. The CDR3 coding sequence is TGTGCCAGCAGCTTAGTAGCAGGGACCTCCTACGAGCAGTACTTC. The rearrangement links TRBV7-8 to TRBJ2-7; D possibly matches TRBD1 or TRBD2 (5 bases each). The ends were cut back, 1 base at V and 0 bases at J, with 10 bases in the middle. CDR1 and CDR2 from the germline V gene are SGHVS and FQNEAQ. This CDR3 spans 15 amino acids.

The chain couples TRBV12-3 or TRBV12-4 to TRBJ1-1; D not resolved. This CDR3 comprises 15 residues. The V end was cut by 7 bases, the J end by 1 base, with 16 bases between. The CDR3 coding sequence is TGTGCCAGCACCTTGGCGGGTGAGGCGAACACTGAAGCTTTCTTT. As protein: CASTLAGEANTEAFF.

The CDR3 sequence is CASSVAADGSYEQYF. For the CDR3, the DNA is TGTGCCAGCAGCGTAGCAGCGGATGGCTCCTACGAGCAGTACTTC. The V gene is TRBV9, the J gene TRBJ2-7; maybe TRBD2 (5 bases). This CDR3 spans 15 amino acids. Trimming shortened V by 0 bases and J by 0 bases, and 10 bases separated the two germline ends. CDR1 SGDLS and CDR2 YYNGEE come from the germline V gene.

This clonotype is a singleton in its sample. The CDR3 protein is CASSLEVQETQYF. The CDR3 DNA sequence: TGTGCCAGCAGCTTAGAAGTCCAAGAGACCCAGTACTTC. V gene TRBV13 combines with J gene TRBJ2-5; D not certain. CDR3 length equals 13 residues. Germline V CDR1 and CDR2: PRHDT, FYEKMQ (reference sequence). V was cut by 1 base and J by 1 base, with 4 bases left in between.

This chain joins TRBV29-1 and TRBJ2-5; D gene uncertain. The ends were cut back, 7 bases at V and 3 bases at J, with 12 bases in the middle. Germline-derived CDR1 and CDR2 are SQVTM and ANQGSEA. This CDR3 contains 12 residues. The CDR3 DNA sequence: TGCAGCGCTAGGTGGCAGAAAGAGACCCAGTACTTC. The encoded protein is CSARWQKETQYF.

The chain joins TRBV13 to TRBJ2-7; 7 nucleotides align to TRBD1. With V trimmed by 5 bases and J by 1 base, 5 bases remained unmatched. This CDR3 spans 14 amino acids. Per germline, CDR1 PRHDT and CDR2 FYEKMQ (reference sequence). The CDR3 bases are TGTGCCAGCAGCCGACAGGGCAGTTCCTACGAGCAGTACTTC. Translated, it gives CASSRQGSSYEQYF. Full variable domain (missing parts from reference TRBV13 and TRBJ2-7): AAGVIQSPRHLIKEKRETATLKCYPIPRHDTVYWYQQGPGQDPQFLISFYEKMQSDKGSIPDRFSAQQFSDYHSELNMSSLELGDSALYFCASSRQGSSYEQYFGPGTRLTVT.

The chain uses TRBV7-2 and TRBJ2-1; a weak D match, TRBD2 (5 bases). CDR3 length: 17 residues. V lost 4 bases and J lost 0, with 16 bases in between. Germline V gene data show CDR1 as SGHTA and CDR2 as FQGNSA. CDR3 amino acids: CASSSRGLTSSYNEQFF. The CDR3 DNA reads TGTGCCAGCAGCTCGAGAGGACTCACCAGCTCCTACAATGAGCAGTTCTTC.

The rearrangement links TRBV27 to TRBJ2-6; D may be TRBD1 (6 bases). With 4 bases removed from V and 0 bases from J, the gap between germline ends came to 22 bases. CDR1 MNHEY and CDR2 SMNVEV come from the germline V gene (reference sequence). This CDR3 spans 20 amino acids. CDR3 sequence: CASSSDSRRGQHSGANVLTF. CDR3 sequence (DNA): TGTGCCAGCAGTTCGGATTCTAGACGGGGACAACACTCTGGGGCCAACGTCCTGACTTTC.

The chain couples TRBV6-2 or TRBV6-3 to TRBJ2-7; TRBD2 aligns across 8 bases. Germline CDR1 MNHEY, CDR2 SVGEGT. The junction had 4 bases not matched to a gene; V was cut back by 6 bases and J by 0 bases. The CDR3 is 14 amino acids. CDR3 loop: CASSLAGLSYEQYF. CDR3 DNA sequence: TGTGCCAGCAGCCTAGCGGGTCTCTCCTACGAGCAGTACTTC.

The V call is TRBV20-1, the J call TRBJ1-1; 8 bases agree with TRBD1. The CDR3 sequence is 13 residues long. Trimming at V came to 7 bases and at J to 5 bases, leaving 9 bases not matched to a gene. The germline gives CDR1 DFQATT, CDR2 SNEGSKA (reference sequence). CDR3 bases: TGCAGTGTAAAGGACAGGGAGGAAACTGAAGCTTTCTTT. Protein: CSVKDREETEAFF.

This chain uses TRBV28 with TRBJ1-3; D uncertain. The CDR3 contains 14 residues. Germline-derived CDR1 and CDR2 are MDHEN and SYDVKM. V gave up 8 bases and J gave up 0 bases, with 11 bases separating them. For the CDR3, the DNA is TGTGCCAGCCTTTTGAGTAGCTCTGGAAACACCATATATTTT. It codes for CASLLSSSGNTIYF.

The chain employs TRBV28 and TRBJ2-1; no clear D. The V and J ends lost 6 bases and 7 bases respectively, with 10 bases between them. CDR3 length equals 12 residues. Germline V gene sequence: CDR1 MDHEN, CDR2 SYDVKM. CDR3 sequence: CASRLDGNEQFF. The DNA of the CDR3 is TGTGCCAGCAGGCTGGACGGAAATGAGCAGTTCTTC.